The entry below gives a single TCR beta chain sequence along with its context. Antigen specificity is unknown. Compared with germline, one end of the junction differs, possibly owing to a read error. This specimen belongs to a study of tumor and adjacent non-tumor tissue in lung cancer. The wider study: Patients comprised about a dozen adenocarcinoma, a couple of squamous cell carcinoma and 1 small cell lung cancer. General study results and limits: TCR diversity was significantly greater in tumor than normal lung tissue. In normal lung, the top 100 clones were significantly more dominant than in tumor.

A modified ARM-PCR protocol with three rounds of nested PCR amplified TCRbeta. TCRdb re-derived calls from the multiplex PCR reads in MiXCR, one entry per CDR3 protein. The sample comprises about 76,000 distinct CDR3 sequences, about four fifths of which are singletons, and 50% to 65% rests with the top ten. This sample's RNA came from whole unsorted tissue. More than 3 cm separated this lung sample from the edge of the tumor. Donors were chemotherapy-naive, newly diagnosed lung cancer surgical patients in China, August–late 2014. The CDR3 loop spans 16 amino acids. Germline V lookup: CDR1 SGHAT, CDR2 FQNNGV.

Material: distant non-tumor lung tissue. The chain has TRBV11-2 and TRBJ2-5; weak D call: TRBD2 (7 bases). This TCR derives from a man aged 55 to 70 with non-small cell lung cancer. In nucleotides, the CDR3 is TGTGCTAGCAGCTCCACAATGGGGGGGCCAGAGGAGACCCATTACTTC. Protein sequence: CASSSTMGGPEETHYF.